These 16 T cell receptor beta chains were all obtained from the same sample, sequenced in a study of T cell responses to AZD1222 COVID-19 vaccine. Libraries were prepared by immunoSEQ multiplex PCR; TCRdb keeps only in-frame clonotypes and omits some of them. Seen here are 150,000 or so clones, about 88% observed once, and the top ten hold 18%. This sample comprised peripheral blood, obtained on day 0 of AZD1222 vaccination. The receptors derive from an adult in good health.

This clone was seen a single time. The chain is built from TRBV28 and TRBJ1-1; D is ambiguous. CDR1 is MDHEN, CDR2 SYDVKM, per germline. V lost 5 bases to trimming and J lost 1 base, with 14 bases between them. The length of the CDR3 is 15 residues. The CDR3 protein is CASSLPQWGNTEAFF. CDR3 in DNA: TGTGCCAGCAGTCTCCCCCAGTGGGGGAACACTGAAGCTTTCTTT.

This chain uses TRBV18 with TRBJ2-7; D is unclear. From germline, CDR1 is KGHSH and CDR2 LQKENI. V dropped 3 bases and J dropped 4 bases, with 7 bases sitting between them. This CDR3 region has 12 residues. The CDR3 nucleotides are TGTGCCAGCTCACCCGTCTTTTACGAGCAGTACTTC. Its protein is CASSPVFYEQYF.

The J gene is TRBJ2-1, the V gene TRBV4-3; 7 bases line up with TRBD1. There are 15 residues in the CDR3. V was clipped by 4 bases and J by 0 bases; unmatched bases: 3. CDR1 is LGHNA, CDR2 YSLEER, per germline. CDR3 sequence reads: CASSPRDSSYNEQFF. The CDR3 DNA reads as TGCGCCAGCAGCCCCCGGGACAGCTCCTACAATGAGCAGTTCTTC.

This chain connects TRBV19 to TRBJ1-4; a possible D gene is TRBD1 (6 bases). V lost 7 bases to trimming and J lost 3 bases, with 15 bases between them. CDR3 length: 15 residues. The germline CDR1 and CDR2 sequences are LNHDA and SQIVND (reference sequence). CDR3 DNA sequence: TGTGCCAGTACCGGGGGGCAGTTTTCTAATGAAAAACTGTTTTTT. Its translation: CASTGGQFSNEKLFF.

The DNA of the CDR3 is TGTGCCAGCAGCCCGGCGGGGGTAGATACGCAGTATTTT. It encodes CASSPAGVDTQYF. This chain uses TRBV6-5 with TRBJ2-3, with 7 bases fitting TRBD2. CDR1 MNHEY and CDR2 SVGAGI come from the germline V gene. The CDR3 totals 13 residues. V lost 6 bases and J lost 5; bases outside the gene matches: 5.

V usage is TRBV30 and J usage is TRBJ1-4, with unresolved D. The V and J ends lost 3 bases and 0 bases respectively, with 20 bases between them. The CDR3 length is 18 residues. CDR1 and CDR2 from the germline V gene are GTSNPN and SVGIG (reference sequence). The CDR3 loop is CAWSDFGPSASTNEKLFF. CDR3 sequence (DNA): TGTGCCTGGAGCGATTTCGGACCTTCCGCCTCAACTAATGAAAAACTGTTTTTT.

The rearrangement joins TRBV2 to TRBJ1-5, with D unclear. The CDR3 is 15 amino acids. In germline, CDR1 is SNHLY, CDR2 FYNNEI. V lost 5 bases and J 4 bases, leaving 15 bases between the germline ends. CDR3 sequence (DNA): TGTGCCAGCAGTCCTATTACCAGCGGAAATCAGCCCCAGCATTTT. Translation gives CASSPITSGNQPQHF.

The chain has TRBV11-2 and TRBJ2-3; 13 bases align to TRBD2. From germline, CDR1 is SGHAT and CDR2 FQNNGV. This CDR3 spans 16 amino acids. V lost 0 bases and J lost 6; bases outside the gene matches: 3. DNA of the CDR3: TGTGCCAGCAGCTTAGATACTAGCGGGAGGGGGGATACGCAGTATTTT. Protein product: CASSLDTSGRGDTQYF.

V and J are TRBV5-1 and TRBJ2-3, with a possible D match to TRBD1 (5 bases). Germline CDR1 reads SGHRS; CDR2 reads YFSETQ. With 0 bases removed from V and 0 bases from J, the gap between germline ends came to 8 bases. There are 15 residues in the CDR3. The CDR3 DNA reads as TGCGCCAGCAGCTTGGGGTCAGGGAGCACAGATACGCAGTATTTT. The encoded protein is CASSLGSGSTDTQYF.

CDR3 sequence (DNA): TGTGCCAGCAGCCTCAGGGGGGGGTCCTACGAGCAGTACTTC. Its protein product is CASSLRGGSYEQYF. V and J are TRBV6-2 or TRBV6-3 and TRBJ2-7; TRBD1 or TRBD2 may be the D gene (7 bases each). The V gene's germline CDR1 is MNHEY and CDR2 SVGEGT. V lost 6 bases, J lost 1 base, and 13 bases lay in between. The CDR3 covers 14 residues.

This sequence joins TRBV30 and TRBJ2-4, with 12 nucleotides matching TRBD1. The J segment lost 7 bases and the V segment lost 0 bases, leaving 4 bases of the junction unmatched. The CDR3 extends over 15 amino acids. Looked up from germline, CDR1 is GTSNPN and CDR2 is SVGIG (reference sequence). The CDR3 is CAWSVGTGGLNIQYF. Written as DNA, the CDR3 is TGTGCCTGGAGTGTAGGGACAGGGGGCTTGAACATTCAGTACTTC.

The chain couples TRBV2 to TRBJ2-2; 7 bases align to TRBD1. J was trimmed by 2 bases and V by 4 bases; bases with no gene match: 7. Germline V CDR1 and CDR2: SNHLY, FYNNEI. The CDR3 has 16 amino acids. CDR3 in amino acids: CASSAYGQANTGELFF. CDR3 bases: TGTGCCAGCAGTGCATACGGACAGGCCAACACCGGGGAGCTGTTTTTT.

This clone showed up just once. Here the CDR3 DNA reads TGTGCCAGCAGCTTAAAAGCAGGGAATAACTATGGCTACACCTTC. It specifies CASSLKAGNNYGYTF. The rearrangement links TRBV7-3 to TRBJ1-2; perhaps TRBD1 as D (5 bases). From germline, CDR1 is SGHTA and CDR2 FQGTGA. V dropped 1 base and J dropped 1 base, with 10 bases sitting between them. CDR3 length: 15 amino acids.

The chain is built from TRBV19 and TRBJ2-7; the D gene is possibly TRBD2 (6 bases). CDR1 and CDR2 (germline): LNHDA, SQIVND (reference sequence). The CDR3 length is 14 residues. V gave up 3 bases and J gave up 2 bases, with 11 bases separating them. CDR3 DNA sequence: TGTGCCAGTAGTATCCTCGGGGGAGCCTACGAGCAGTACTTC. This gives the protein CASSILGGAYEQYF.

This clone has only one observation. The chain combines TRBV5-1 with TRBJ2-5, with D tentatively TRBD1 or TRBD2 (6 bases each). Trimming left V 9 bases short and J 2 bases short, with 17 bases between. Germline values: CDR1 SGHRS, CDR2 YFSETQ. The CDR3 has 14 amino acids. The CDR3 DNA is TGCGCCACCCAAAGAGGGGGGTCGCAAGAGACCCAGTACTTC. Protein product: CATQRGGSQETQYF.

The V call is TRBV23-1, the J call TRBJ2-7, with 8 bases identical to TRBD2. TRBV23-1 is filed as an ORF, its function uncertain. This CDR3 contains 16 residues. V lost 4 bases, J lost 0 bases, and 8 bases stayed unmatched. CDR3 bases: TGCGCCAGCAGTCCACAAACTAGCGGAAGCTCCTACGAGCAGTACTTC. Amino acids: CASSPQTSGSSYEQYF.